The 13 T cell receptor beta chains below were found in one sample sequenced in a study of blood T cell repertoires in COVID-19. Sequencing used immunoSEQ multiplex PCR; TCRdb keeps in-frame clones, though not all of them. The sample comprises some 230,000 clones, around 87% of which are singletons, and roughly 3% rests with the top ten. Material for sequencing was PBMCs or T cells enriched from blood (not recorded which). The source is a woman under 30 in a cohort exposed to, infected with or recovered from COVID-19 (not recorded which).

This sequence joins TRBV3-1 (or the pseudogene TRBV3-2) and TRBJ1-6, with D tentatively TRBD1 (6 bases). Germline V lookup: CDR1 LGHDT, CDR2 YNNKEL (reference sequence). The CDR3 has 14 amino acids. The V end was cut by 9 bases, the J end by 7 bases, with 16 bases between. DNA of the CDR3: TGTGCCAGTACCGAGGGGGGGGCGAATTCACCCCTCCACTTT. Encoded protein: CASTEGGANSPLHF.

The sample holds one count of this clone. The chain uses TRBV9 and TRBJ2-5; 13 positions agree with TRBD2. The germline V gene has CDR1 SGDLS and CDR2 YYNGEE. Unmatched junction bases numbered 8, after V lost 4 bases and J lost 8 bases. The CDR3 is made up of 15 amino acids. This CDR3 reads CASSPRLAGGRTQYF. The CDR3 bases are TGTGCCAGCAGCCCCCGACTAGCGGGGGGACGTACCCAGTACTTC.

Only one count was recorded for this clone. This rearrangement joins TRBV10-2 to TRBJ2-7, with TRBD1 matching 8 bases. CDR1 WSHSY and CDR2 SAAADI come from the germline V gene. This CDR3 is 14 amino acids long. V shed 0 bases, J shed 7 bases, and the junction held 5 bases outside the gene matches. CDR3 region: CASSESGTGREQYF. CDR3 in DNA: TGCGCCAGCAGTGAGTCGGGGACAGGCCGAGAGCAGTACTTC.

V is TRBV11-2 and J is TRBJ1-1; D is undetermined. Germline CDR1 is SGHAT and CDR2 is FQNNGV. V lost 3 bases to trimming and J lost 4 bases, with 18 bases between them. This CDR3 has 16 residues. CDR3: CASSLGAGFPFTEAFF. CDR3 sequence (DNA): TGTGCCAGCAGCTTGGGAGCGGGATTCCCTTTCACTGAAGCTTTCTTT.

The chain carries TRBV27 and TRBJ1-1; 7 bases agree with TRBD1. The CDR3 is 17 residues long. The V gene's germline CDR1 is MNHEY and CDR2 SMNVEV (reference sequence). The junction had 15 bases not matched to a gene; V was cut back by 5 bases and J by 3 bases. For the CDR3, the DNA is TGTGCCAGCAGTCTCCAAACAGGGGCCAGGGGGTACACTGAAGCTTTCTTT. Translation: CASSLQTGARGYTEAFF.

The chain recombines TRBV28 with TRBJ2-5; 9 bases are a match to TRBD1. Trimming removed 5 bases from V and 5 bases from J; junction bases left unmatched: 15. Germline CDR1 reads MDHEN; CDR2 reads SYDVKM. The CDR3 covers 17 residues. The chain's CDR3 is CASSNSPYGQGRETQYF. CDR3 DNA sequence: TGTGCCAGCAGTAATTCCCCCTATGGACAGGGGAGGGAGACCCAGTACTTC.

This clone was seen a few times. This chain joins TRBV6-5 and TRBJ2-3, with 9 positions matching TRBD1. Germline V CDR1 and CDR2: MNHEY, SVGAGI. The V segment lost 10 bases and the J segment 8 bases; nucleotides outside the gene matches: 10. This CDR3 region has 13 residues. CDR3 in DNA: TGTGCCACCAGGGACAGGGCGTCGCTTACGCAGTATTTT. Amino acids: CATRDRASLTQYF.

CDR3 protein: CSVEQGAIDEQFF. CDR3 DNA sequence: TGCAGCGTTGAACAGGGGGCAATCGATGAGCAGTTCTTC. The rearrangement links TRBV29-1 to TRBJ2-1; the match to TRBD1 covers 8 bases. Germline assignment: CDR1 SQVTM and CDR2 ANQGSEA. Losses at the gene ends were 2 bases for V and 8 bases for J; bases not matched to a gene: 5. The CDR3 contains 13 residues.

CDR3 sequence: CASSLTTGFSNYGYTF. The DNA for the CDR3 is TGTGCCAGCAGCCTAACGACGGGATTCTCAAACTATGGCTACACCTTC. V is TRBV9 and J is TRBJ1-2; D unresolved. CDR1 is SGDLS and CDR2 is YYNGEE in the germline V gene. Deletions cut 4 bases from V and 2 bases from J, with 18 bases between. The CDR3 consists of 16 residues.

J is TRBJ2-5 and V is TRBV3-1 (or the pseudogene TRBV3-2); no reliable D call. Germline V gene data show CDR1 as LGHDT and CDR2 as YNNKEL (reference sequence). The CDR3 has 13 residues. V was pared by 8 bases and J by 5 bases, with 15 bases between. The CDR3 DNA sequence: TGTGCCAGCTGTATCGTCGGCGGTGAGACCCAGTACTTC. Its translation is CASCIVGGETQYF.

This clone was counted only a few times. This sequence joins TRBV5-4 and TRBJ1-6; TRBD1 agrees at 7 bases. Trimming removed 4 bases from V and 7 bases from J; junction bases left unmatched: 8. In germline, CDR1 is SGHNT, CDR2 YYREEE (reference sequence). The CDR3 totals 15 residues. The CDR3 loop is CASSPETGKNSPLHF. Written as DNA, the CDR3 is TGTGCCAGCAGCCCTGAGACAGGGAAGAATTCACCCCTCCACTTT.

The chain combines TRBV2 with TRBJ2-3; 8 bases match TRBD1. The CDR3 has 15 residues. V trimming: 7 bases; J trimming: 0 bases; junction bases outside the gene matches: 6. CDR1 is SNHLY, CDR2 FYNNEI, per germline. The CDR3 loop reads CASMDSGGSTDTQYF. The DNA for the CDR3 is TGTGCCAGCATGGACTCAGGGGGCAGCACAGATACGCAGTATTTT.

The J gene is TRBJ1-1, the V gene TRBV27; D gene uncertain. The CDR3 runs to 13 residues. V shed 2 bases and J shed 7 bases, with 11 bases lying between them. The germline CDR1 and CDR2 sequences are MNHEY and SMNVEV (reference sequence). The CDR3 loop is CASSLGGTDEAFF. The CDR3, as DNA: TGTGCCAGCAGTTTAGGAGGTACAGATGAAGCTTTCTTT.